The clone carrying this T cell receptor (beta chain) was seen a single time. Its specificity is not known. The sample originates from a study of T cell repertoires in cytomegalovirus infection. Background on the study: HLA-B-restricted CMV epitopes that are well studied were used alongside recently identified HLA-C-restricted ones. Public signatures in TCR beta pointed to CMV infection and matching HLA type.

Study-level points and caveats: Totalled public TCR beta family frequency picked out people who carried CMV plus the relevant HLA. The ex vivo response showed dominance by HLA-C-restricted CMV-specific TCR beta clonotypes.

Each CDR3 protein gets one entry after TCRdb re-called the reads with MiXCR. The sample lists a few hundred thousand distinct CDR3 sequences, 40% occurring once. V lost 0 bases to trimming and J lost 6 bases, with 10 bases between them. The CDR3 contains 13 residues. In germline, CDR1 is SGHRS, CDR2 YFSETQ. Here the sequenced sample was cultured PBMCs, taken from culture after CMV antigen stimulation. The V call is TRBV5-1, the J call TRBJ2-7; possible D gene TRBD1, 5 bases. The TCR originated in a human donor in good health (CMV status not recorded). Some clones in this sample may be carry-over from other donors' samples. CDR3: CASSLVGVSEQYF. For the CDR3, the DNA is TGCGCCAGCAGCTTGGTAGGGGTAAGCGAGCAGTACTTC.